This entry is about one T cell receptor beta chain. The antigen it recognizes is unknown. Reading the germline V gene gives CDR1 MDHEN and CDR2 SYDVKM. V is pruned by 3 bases and J by 11 bases, leaving 9 bases of the junction without a gene match. The CDR3 measures 13 amino acids from cysteine to phenylalanine. Of the read, only the CDR3 DNA is kept; its 39 bases are in frame from base 1. The cohort consisted of 650 to 700 healthy bone marrow donors. At the time of sampling, all cohort members were nominally healthy, though unrecorded immune exposures were likely present. The donor was CMV seronegative and belonged to the group of several hundred seronegative cohort members. A peripheral blood sample was collected from each donor, and TCR beta sequencing was performed on peripheral blood mononuclear cells. Genomic DNA was extracted from the blood cell samples with the Qiagen DNeasy Blood Extraction Kit.

This sample was included in a study of cytomegalovirus exposure and HLA in healthy donors (dated by TCRdb to the late 2010s). Regarding the research as a whole: In an earlier analysis of 587 of the donors, approximately 300 Gb of sequence data and some 120 million unique TCR beta sequences from about 190 million T cells were reported. Roughly 300 gigabases of sequencing data and around 85 million unique TCR sequences made up an early release that covered under 750 HLA-typed donors. The genetic ancestry cluster associated with self-reported Caucasian donors included 81% of the approximately 400 genotyped donors. The study was designed to test whether signatures of past pathogen exposure could be identified by cataloging public T cell receptors. The study used immunosequencing to profile the T cell repertoires of 666 subjects and linked those repertoires to cytomegalovirus serostatus. A separate validation cohort of roughly 130 different subjects was used in addition to the approximately 670-subject first cohort. To predict cytomegalovirus infection status, the study brought together high-throughput TCR immunosequencing, statistical association of individual TCRs with disease status, and machine learning. In a later analysis, previously published TCR beta repertoires from 666 donors were re-analyzed and high-resolution HLA genotyping was added so that TCR occurrence patterns could be studied. The later analysis used no new phenotypic data to find candidate immune exposures, relying instead on TCR beta sequences and their occurrence across donors. An earlier analysis of some 500 of the donors used high-throughput TCR beta sequencing to judge whether each TCR beta V gene segment behaved as functional or pseudogenic. Donor age, sex, ethnicity and CMV serostatus were collected together with the repertoire data. A later genetic analysis took genome-wide SNP genotypes for about three fifths of the roughly 700 donors and used that subset as a discovery cohort. Every discovery cohort repertoire had been produced on one sequencing platform. Both class I and class II loci were covered by HLA typing, at four-digit resolution. Typing coverage differed by locus: A, B, C, DRB1 and DQB1 were typed in about 620-640 donors, DQA1 in about 500, DPA1 in 606, and DPB1 in approximately 450. A handful of DR-DQ haplotypes were handled as single units for association and clustering because linkage in the cohort was strong. Among roughly 400 genotyped donors of the cohort, an average of approximately 220,000 unique TCR beta nucleotide sequences was sequenced per donor, of which about 19% were non-productive. The investigation overall reported the following: In both the original and validation cohorts, the classifier was reported to diagnose cytomegalovirus status with high specificity and sensitivity. In a later analysis, HLA-associated TCR beta chains showed more clonal expansion and lower generation probabilities than non-associated chains that were equally common. Strong co-occurrence of HLA alleles, especially DR and DQ, made assigning TCR associations to individual alleles difficult. Because HLA typing was unavailable for some donors at each locus, only the typed subset was used in association tests. The authors suggested that the approach could potentially be generalized to other disease states and immunological phenotypes. The 87-base-pair reads could not distinguish some IMGT-functional V segments, including TRBV6-2 and TRBV6-3, so those segments were excluded. Correlated functional status among segregating V segments might reflect linkage disequilibrium, but an unknown experimental factor could not be ruled out. Most TCR sequences were observed very rarely across donors, whereas some public TCRs were present in many individuals. In this cohort, only TCR beta chains were sequenced, and detectable features were limited by the absence of alpha or paired-chain data. According to a later analysis, TCR association rates differed among HLA loci, with DRB1 alleles showing the most associated TCRs and HLA-C alleles showing the fewest. An earlier analysis of some 560 of the donors showed that most TCR beta V segments appeared in productive rearrangements either about 90% or about 30% of the time, which broadly matched IMGT annotations. According to a later genetic analysis, donors in an Asian-associated ancestry cluster had fewer N-insertions in productive TCRs than the approximately 710-donor mean. Seventeen rarely observed V segments, including chromosome 9 orphons, were excluded from the earlier analysis of a few hundred of the donors because counts were too low. At a false discovery rate of 0.05, a later analysis linked 15,000 to 20,000 TCR beta sequences to specific HLA alleles. Three of the identified cytomegalovirus-associated TCR beta chains were confirmed in vitro to be specific for cytomegalovirus antigens. Several of the top co-occurrence clusters appeared to be linked to parvovirus B19, influenza, CMV and Epstein-Barr virus, according to a later analysis. The presence/absence analyses assumed that sequencing depth was roughly uniform across donors, and that assumption may not be true. The only immune exposure information available for the cohort was CMV serostatus. A further reported finding was that TCR beta sequences accurately predicted the HLA-A and HLA-B alleles for most subjects in the first cohort. A later analysis found that most CMV-associated TCR beta chains appeared HLA-restricted, with HLA associations seemingly driven largely by CMV exposure. A group of highly shared sequence variants was considered likely to be a technical artifact of the sequencing pipeline. V-gene and J-gene trimming of TCR beta chains was associated with a missense DCLRE1C variant in a later genetic analysis, and the association was replicated in an independent cohort. The study gave a list of about 150 TCR beta chains associated with cytomegalovirus.

Library creation used the immunoSEQ multiplex PCR assay. The multiplex PCR relied on a mix of 60 forward primers for TCR Vbeta segments and 13 reverse primers for TCR Jbeta segments. Amplification of the CDR3 region of rearranged TCR beta genes was performed with a multiplex PCR assay on genomic DNA. The Illumina HiSeq System was used to sequence the amplified TCR beta libraries as 87-base-pair reads. In the source study's methods: A later analysis tallied roughly 76 million unique TCR beta chains across the 600 to 700 repertoires, and about 10 million of those chains were shared by two or more donors. Raw reads were error-corrected and collapsed into unique sequences by a nearest-neighbor algorithm in which closely related sequences were merged to remove PCR and sequencing errors. Alignment of CDR3 sequences to IMGT reference sequences was used to assign V, D and J gene segments. For a sequence to be retained, a match of at least six nucleotides to both a V gene segment and a J gene segment was required. Rearrangements were classified as productive when the CDR3 lacked stop codons and remained in frame with V and J, and all other rearrangements were classified as non-productive. CDR3 was defined by IMGT convention, running from the second conserved V-encoded cysteine to the conserved J-encoded phenylalanine. Sequences without an unambiguous match to a single V gene segment were excluded from the earlier analysis of a few hundred of the donors. In an earlier analysis of 587 of the donors, V segments were called functional above 56.7% productive rearrangements and were called segregating when the between-donor standard deviation exceeded 5%. A statistical classification framework was developed to diagnose cytomegalovirus status using the catalog of TCR beta chain sequences. A later analysis assigned V and J genes by comparing TCR nucleotide sequences with IMGT/GENE-DB human TR gene sequences. The TCRdist pipeline was used in a later analysis to assign CDR3 sequences and most-parsimonious VDJ recombination scenarios. In a later analysis, each TCR beta chain was defined by its CDR3 amino acid sequence together with its V-gene family, and reads without a unique V-gene family were excluded. In a later analysis, some 600 highly shared, low-generation-probability nucleotide sequences were removed to address suspected cross-contamination and a sequencing artifact. For each public chain, a later analysis derived a clonal expansion index from normalized ranks of inferred template counts within each repertoire. In a later analysis, generation probabilities were computed using a VDJ recombination model fitted to out-of-frame rearrangements, and the results were checked against IGoR. Hypergeometric tests were used in a later analysis to score TCR-TCR, TCR-HLA and TCR-CMV co-occurrence, with a repertoire-size bias correction applied to the TCR pairs. To estimate false discovery rates, a later analysis permuted the HLA or CMV assignments 20 times. In a later analysis, co-occurring TCRs were grouped using DBSCAN, with TCRdist sequence similarity added in when clustering inside HLA-allele-positive subsets. Repertoires with fewer than 30,000 or more than 120,000 public chains, plus five repertoires with anomalous nucleotide sharing, were excluded from co-occurrence clustering. The clones in this table, taken by TCRdb from immuneACCESS, are in-frame only. Not every clone is retained; where verified, under half of the shortfall comes from an unresolved V gene, and the cause of the rest is unknown. The V and J calls and clone size come from that table; D and trimming were worked out from the DNA. The sample table on file contains about 190,000 clones. The top ten clones comprise 6.5% of the sample.

The sequence came from a man aged 30-40 years in good health and CMV-seronegative. The sample was PBMCs. The chain is assembled from TRBV28 and TRBJ2-5; the central 7 bases match TRBD2. The DNA is TGTGCCAGCAGTTTGGGCCCTATGCGGGAGCAGTACTTC. Its protein reads: CASSLGPMREQYF.